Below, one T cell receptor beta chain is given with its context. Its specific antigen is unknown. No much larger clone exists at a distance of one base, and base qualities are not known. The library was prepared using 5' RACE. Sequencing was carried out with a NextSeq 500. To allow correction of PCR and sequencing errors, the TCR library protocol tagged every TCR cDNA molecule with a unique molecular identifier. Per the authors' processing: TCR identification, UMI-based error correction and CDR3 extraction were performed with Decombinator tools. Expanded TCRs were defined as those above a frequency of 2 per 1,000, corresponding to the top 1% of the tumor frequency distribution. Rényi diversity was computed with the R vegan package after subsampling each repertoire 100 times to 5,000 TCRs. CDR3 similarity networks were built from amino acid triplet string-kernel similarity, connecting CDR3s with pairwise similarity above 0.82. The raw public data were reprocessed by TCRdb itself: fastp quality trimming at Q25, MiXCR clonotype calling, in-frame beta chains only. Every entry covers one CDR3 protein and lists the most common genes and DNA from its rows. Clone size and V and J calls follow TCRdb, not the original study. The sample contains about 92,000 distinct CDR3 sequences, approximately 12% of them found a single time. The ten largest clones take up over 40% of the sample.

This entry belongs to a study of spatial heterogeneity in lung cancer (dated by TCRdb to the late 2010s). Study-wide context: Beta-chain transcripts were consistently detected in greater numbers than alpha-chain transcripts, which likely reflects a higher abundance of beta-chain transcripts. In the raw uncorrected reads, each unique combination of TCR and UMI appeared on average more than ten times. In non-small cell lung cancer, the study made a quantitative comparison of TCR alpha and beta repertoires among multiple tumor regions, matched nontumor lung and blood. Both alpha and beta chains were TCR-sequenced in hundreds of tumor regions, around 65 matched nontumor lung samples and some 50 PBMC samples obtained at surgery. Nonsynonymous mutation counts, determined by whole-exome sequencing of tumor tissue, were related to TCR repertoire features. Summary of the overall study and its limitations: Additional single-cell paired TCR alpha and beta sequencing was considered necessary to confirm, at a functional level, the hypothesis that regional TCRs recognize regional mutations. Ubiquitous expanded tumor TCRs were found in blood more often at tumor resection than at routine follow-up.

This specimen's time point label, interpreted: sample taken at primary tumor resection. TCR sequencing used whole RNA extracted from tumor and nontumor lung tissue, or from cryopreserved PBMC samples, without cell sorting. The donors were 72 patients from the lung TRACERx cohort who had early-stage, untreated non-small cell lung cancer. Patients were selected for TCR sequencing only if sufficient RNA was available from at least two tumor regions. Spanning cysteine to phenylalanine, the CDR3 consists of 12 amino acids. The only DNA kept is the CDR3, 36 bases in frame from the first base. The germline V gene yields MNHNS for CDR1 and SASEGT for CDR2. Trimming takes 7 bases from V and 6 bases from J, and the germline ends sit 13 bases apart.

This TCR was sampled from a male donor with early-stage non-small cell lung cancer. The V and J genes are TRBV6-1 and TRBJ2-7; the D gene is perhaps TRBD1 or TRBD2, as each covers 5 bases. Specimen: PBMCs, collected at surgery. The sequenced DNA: TGTGCCAGCACCGAATGGGGGTCCGAGCAGTACTTC. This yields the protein CASTEWGSEQYF.